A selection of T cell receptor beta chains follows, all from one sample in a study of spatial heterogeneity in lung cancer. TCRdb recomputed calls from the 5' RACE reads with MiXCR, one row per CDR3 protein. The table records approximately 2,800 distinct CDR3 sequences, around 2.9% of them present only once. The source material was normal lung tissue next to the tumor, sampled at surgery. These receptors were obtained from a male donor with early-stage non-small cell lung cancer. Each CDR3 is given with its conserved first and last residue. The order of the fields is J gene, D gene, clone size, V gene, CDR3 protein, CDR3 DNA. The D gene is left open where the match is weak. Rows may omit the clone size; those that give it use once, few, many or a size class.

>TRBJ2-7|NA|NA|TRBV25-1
CASSSTYEQYF
TGTGCCAGCAGTTCTACCTACGAGCAGTACTTC
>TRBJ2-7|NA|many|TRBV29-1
CSVYINYEQYF
TGCAGCGTTTATATCAACTACGAGCAGTACTTC
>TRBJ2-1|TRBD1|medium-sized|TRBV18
CASSPPAGGEGNEQFF
TGTGCCAGCTCACCACCCGCAGGGGGCGAGGGTAATGAGCAGTTCTTC
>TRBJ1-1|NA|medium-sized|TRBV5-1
CASSLAGRADTEAFF
TGCGCCAGCAGCTTGGCCGGCAGGGCGGACACTGAAGCTTTCTTT
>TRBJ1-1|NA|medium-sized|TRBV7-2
CASSLDGGVFNTEAFF
TGTGCCAGCAGCTTAGATGGGGGCGTGTTTAACACTGAAGCTTTCTTT
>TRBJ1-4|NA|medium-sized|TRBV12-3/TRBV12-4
CASSRARKEKLFF
TGTGCCAGCAGTCGGGCCAGGAAGGAAAAACTGTTTTTT
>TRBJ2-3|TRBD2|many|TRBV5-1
CASSRQLAGGPTDTQYF
TGCGCCAGCAGCCGCCAACTAGCGGGGGGGCCTACGGATACGCAGTATTTT
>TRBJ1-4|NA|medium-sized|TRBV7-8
CASSLAPTASELFF
TGTGCCAGCAGCTTGGCCCCGACCGCCTCGGAACTGTTTTTT
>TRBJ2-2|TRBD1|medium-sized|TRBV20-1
CSARPTGTGPTGELFF
TGCAGTGCTAGACCAACCGGGACAGGGCCAACCGGGGAGCTGTTTTTT
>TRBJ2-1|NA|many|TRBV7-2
CASSPTIHSYNEQFF
TGTGCCAGCAGCCCGACTATCCACTCCTACAATGAGCAGTTCTTC
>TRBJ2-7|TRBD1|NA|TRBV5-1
CASSLNHAQGAHEQYF
TGCGCCAGCAGCTTGAACCACGCACAGGGGGCCCACGAGCAGTACTTC
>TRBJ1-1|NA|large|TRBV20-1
CSASQEWTEAFF
TGCAGTGCTAGTCAGGAGTGGACTGAAGCTTTCTTT
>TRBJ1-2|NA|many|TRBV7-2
CASSLVWRTHYGYTF
TGTGCCAGCAGCTTAGTCTGGCGGACTCACTATGGCTACACCTTC
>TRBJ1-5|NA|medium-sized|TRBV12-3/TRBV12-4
CASIRDSGQPQHF
TGTGCCAGCATCAGGGATTCGGGTCAGCCCCAGCATTTT
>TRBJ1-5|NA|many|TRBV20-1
CSARGNYNQPQHF
TGCAGTGCTAGAGGGAATTACAATCAGCCCCAGCATTTT
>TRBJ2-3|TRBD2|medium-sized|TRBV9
CASSASGSSTDTQYF
TGTGCCAGCAGCGCTAGCGGATCTAGCACAGATACGCAGTATTTT
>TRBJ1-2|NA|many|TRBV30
CAWSVAGGGYGYTF
TGTGCCTGGAGTGTAGCGGGGGGCGGCTATGGCTACACCTTC
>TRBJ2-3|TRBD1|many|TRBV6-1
CASSDRGPTDTQYF
TGTGCCAGCAGTGACAGGGGGCCCACAGATACGCAGTATTTT
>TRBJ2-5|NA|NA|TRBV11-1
CASSSRATQETQYF
TGTGCCAGCAGCTCCCGGGCTACTCAAGAGACCCAGTACTTC
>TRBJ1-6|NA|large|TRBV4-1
CASSQDKGRSPLHF
TGCGCCAGCAGCCAAGACAAGGGGAGGTCACCCCTCCACTTT
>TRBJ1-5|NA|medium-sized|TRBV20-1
CSASQYRRNQPQHF
TGCAGTGCTAGTCAATACAGGAGAAATCAGCCCCAGCATTTT
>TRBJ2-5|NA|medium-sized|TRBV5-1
CASSLAGGTVQETQYF
TGCGCCAGCAGCTTGGCCGGGGGGACAGTACAAGAGACCCAGTACTTC
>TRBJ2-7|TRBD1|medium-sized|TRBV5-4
CASRPGQDSLEQYF
TGTGCCAGCAGACCGGGACAGGATTCCCTCGAGCAGTACTTC
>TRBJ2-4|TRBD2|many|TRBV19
CASSLAGETLAKNIQYF
TGTGCCAGTAGTTTAGCGGGGGAGACCTTAGCCAAAAACATTCAGTACTTC
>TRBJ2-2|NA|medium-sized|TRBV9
CASSVDSRGTGELFF
TGTGCCAGCAGCGTAGACTCACGAGGCACCGGGGAGCTGTTTTTT
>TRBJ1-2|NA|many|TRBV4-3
CASSQDHGTPYGYTF
TGCGCCAGCAGCCAAGATCATGGGACACCCTATGGCTACACCTTC
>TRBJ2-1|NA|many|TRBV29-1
CSVPSNTYNEQFF
TGCAGCGTTCCGTCCAATACCTACAATGAGCAGTTCTTC
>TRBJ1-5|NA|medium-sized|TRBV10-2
CASSEVSQPQHF
TGCGCCAGCAGTGAGGTTAGTCAGCCCCAGCATTTT
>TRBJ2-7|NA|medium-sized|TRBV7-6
CASSLDRYSYEQYF
TGTGCCAGCAGCTTAGATCGCTACTCCTACGAGCAGTACTTC
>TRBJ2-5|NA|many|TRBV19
CASSISRETQYF
TGTGCCAGTAGTATATCGCGGGAGACCCAGTACTTC
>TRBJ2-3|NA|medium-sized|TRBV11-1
CASSYRVSTDTQYF
TGTGCCAGCAGCTACAGGGTTAGCACAGATACGCAGTATTTT
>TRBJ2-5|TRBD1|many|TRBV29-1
CSVDRGLVETQYF
TGCAGCGTAGACAGGGGGCTTGTGGAGACCCAGTACTTC